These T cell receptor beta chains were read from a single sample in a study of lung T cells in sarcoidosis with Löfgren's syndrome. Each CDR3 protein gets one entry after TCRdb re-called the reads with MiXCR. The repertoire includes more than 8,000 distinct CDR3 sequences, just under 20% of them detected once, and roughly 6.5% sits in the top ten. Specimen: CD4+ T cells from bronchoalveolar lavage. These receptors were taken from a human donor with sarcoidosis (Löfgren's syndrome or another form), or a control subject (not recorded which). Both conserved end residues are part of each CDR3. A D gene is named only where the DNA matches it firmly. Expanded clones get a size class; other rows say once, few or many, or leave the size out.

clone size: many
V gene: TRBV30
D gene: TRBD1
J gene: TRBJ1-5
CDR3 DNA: TGTGCCTGGAGTTCGGGACAGCACAATCAGCCCCAGCATTTT
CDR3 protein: CAWSSGQHNQPQHF

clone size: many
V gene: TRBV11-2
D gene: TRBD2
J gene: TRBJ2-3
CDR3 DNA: TGTGCCAGCAGCTTAGATTGGGGGGGTGGCACAGATACGCAGTATTTT
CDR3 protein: CASSLDWGGGTDTQYF

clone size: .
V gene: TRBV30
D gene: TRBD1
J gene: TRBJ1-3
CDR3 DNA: TGTGCCTGGACTACAGGGGGCTCTGGAAACACCATATATTTT
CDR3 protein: CAWTTGGSGNTIYF

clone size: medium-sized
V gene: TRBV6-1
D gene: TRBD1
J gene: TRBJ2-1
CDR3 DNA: TGTGCCAGCAGTTCAACCGGGACAGGGGGCCATGAGCAGTTCTTC
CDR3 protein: CASSSTGTGGHEQFF

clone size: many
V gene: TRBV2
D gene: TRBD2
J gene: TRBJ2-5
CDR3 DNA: TGTGCCAGCAGGATAGCGGGGGTTGCCCAAGAGACCCAGTACTTC
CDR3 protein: CASRIAGVAQETQYF

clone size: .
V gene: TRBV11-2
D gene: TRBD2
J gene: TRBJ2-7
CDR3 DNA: TGTGCCAGCAGCTTATTACGGGGGGGAGACGAGCAGTACTTC
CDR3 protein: CASSLLRGGDEQYF

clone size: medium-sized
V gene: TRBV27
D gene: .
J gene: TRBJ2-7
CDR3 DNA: TGTGCCAGCAGTTTAACCCGGGTGGCTTACGAGCAGTACTTC
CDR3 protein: CASSLTRVAYEQYF

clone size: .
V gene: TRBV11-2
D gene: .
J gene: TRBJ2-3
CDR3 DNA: TGCGCCAGCAGCCGCGGGTTTGACCCAGATACGCAGTATTTT
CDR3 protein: CASSRGFDPDTQYF

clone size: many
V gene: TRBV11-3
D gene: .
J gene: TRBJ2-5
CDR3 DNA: TGTGCCAGCAGCTGGAACCAAGAGACCCAGTACTTC
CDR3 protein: CASSWNQETQYF

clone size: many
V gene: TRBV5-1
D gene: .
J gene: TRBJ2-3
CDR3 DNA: TGCGCCAGCACCCGGGACACCTTGAAATTCGCAGATACGCAGTATTTT
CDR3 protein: CASTRDTLKFADTQYF

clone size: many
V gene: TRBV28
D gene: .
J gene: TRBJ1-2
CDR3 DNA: TGTGCCAGCAGTGGAACGGTATATGGCTACACCTTC
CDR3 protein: CASSGTVYGYTF

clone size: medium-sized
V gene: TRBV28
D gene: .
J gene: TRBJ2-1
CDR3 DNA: TGTGCCAGCAGTATTTTAGGGCAGGGGAACTCCTACAATGAGCAGTTCTTC
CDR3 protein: CASSILGQGNSYNEQFF

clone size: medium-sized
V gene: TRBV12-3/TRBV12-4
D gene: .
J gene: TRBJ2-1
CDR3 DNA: TGTGCCAGCAGTTTTGTAACGGGTGAGCAGTTCTTC
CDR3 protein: CASSFVTGEQFF

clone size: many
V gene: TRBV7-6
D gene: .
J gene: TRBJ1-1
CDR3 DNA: TGTGCCAGCAGCTTTGGGAACACTGAAGCTTTCTTT
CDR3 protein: CASSFGNTEAFF

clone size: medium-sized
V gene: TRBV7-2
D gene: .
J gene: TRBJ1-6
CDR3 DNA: TGTGCCAGCAGCTTACAGGGCAATAATTCACCCCTCCACTTT
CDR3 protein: CASSLQGNNSPLHF

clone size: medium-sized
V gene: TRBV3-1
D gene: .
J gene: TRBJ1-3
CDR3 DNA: TGTGCCAGCAGCAGGGGAAACAGGGCCGCTGGAAACACCATATATTTT
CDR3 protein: CASSRGNRAAGNTIYF

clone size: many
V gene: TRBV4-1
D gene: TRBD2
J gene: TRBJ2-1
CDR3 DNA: TGCGCCAGCAGCCAAGATCTTACGGGAGGGGACTACAATGAGCAGTTCTTC
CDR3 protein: CASSQDLTGGDYNEQFF

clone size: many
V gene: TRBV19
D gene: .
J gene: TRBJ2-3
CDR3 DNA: TGTGCCAGTAGTAAGGGCGGATGGGCAGACACAGATACGCAGTATTTT
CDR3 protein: CASSKGGWADTDTQYF

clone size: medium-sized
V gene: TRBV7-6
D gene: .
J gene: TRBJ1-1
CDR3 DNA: TGTGCCAGCAGCTTAGCCATGAGTCAGAACACTGAAGCTTTCTTT
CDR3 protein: CASSLAMSQNTEAFF

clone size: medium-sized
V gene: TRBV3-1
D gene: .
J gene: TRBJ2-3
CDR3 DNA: TGTGCCAGCAGCCAAGAATCTGGCTATCCAGATACGCAGTATTTT
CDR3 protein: CASSQESGYPDTQYF

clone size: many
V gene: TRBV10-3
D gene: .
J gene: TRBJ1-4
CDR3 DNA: TGTGCCATCAGTGGAGGGGGTGAAAAACTGTTTTTT
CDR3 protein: CAISGGGEKLFF

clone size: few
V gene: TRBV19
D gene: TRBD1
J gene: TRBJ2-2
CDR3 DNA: TGTGCCAGTATCGGACAGGGGGCTAACGGGGAGCTGTTTTTT
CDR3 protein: CASIGQGANGELFF

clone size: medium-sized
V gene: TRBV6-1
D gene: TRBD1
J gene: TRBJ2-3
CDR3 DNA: TGTGCCAGCATCCGGACAGGGGGGTACCTCGTTACAGATACGCAGTATTTT
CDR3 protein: CASIRTGGYLVTDTQYF

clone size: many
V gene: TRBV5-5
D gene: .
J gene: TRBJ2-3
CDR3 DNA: TGTGCCAGCAGCTTGATAACGGGGGCTAGCACAGATACGCAGTATTTT
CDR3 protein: CASSLITGASTDTQYF

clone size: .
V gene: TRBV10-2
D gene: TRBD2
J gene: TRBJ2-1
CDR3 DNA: TGCGCCAGCAGTGCGCGGGGGGCCTACAATGAGCAGTTCTTC
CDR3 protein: CASSARGAYNEQFF

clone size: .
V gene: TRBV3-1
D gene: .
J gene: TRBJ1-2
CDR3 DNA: TGTGCCAGCAGCAGGGACGAAGACTATGTCTACACCTTC
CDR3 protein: CASSRDEDYVYTF

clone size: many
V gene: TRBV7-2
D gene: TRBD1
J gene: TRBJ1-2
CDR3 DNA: TGTGCCAGCAGCTTAGGGGGGGACAGTTATGGCTACACCTTC
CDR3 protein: CASSLGGDSYGYTF

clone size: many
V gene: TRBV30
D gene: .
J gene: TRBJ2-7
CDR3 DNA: TGTGCCTGGAGTCTACTCCCCTACGAGCAGTACTTC
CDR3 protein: CAWSLLPYEQYF

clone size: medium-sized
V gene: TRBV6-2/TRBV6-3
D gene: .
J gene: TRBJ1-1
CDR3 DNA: TGTGCCAGCAGTTATAAGACGGTGAACACTGAAGCTTTCTTT
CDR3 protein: CASSYKTVNTEAFF

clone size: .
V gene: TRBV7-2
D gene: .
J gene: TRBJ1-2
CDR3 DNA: TGTGCCAGCAGCTTAGAGGGGATCTATGGCTACACCTTC
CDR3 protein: CASSLEGIYGYTF

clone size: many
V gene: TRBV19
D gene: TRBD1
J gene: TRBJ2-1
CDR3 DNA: TGTGCCAATAGTATCGAAATGAGACAGGGGTACAATGAGCAGTTCTTC
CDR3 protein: CANSIEMRQGYNEQFF

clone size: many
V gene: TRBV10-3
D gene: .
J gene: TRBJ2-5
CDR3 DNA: TGTGCCATCAGTAGTGACAGGGAGACCCAGTACTTC
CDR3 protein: CAISSDRETQYF

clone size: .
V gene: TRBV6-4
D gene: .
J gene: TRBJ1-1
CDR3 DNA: TGTGCCGGTCGGGGGGTGAACACTGAAGCTTTCTTT
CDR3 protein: CAGRGVNTEAFF

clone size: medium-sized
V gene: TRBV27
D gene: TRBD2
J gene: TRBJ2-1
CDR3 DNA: TGTGCCAGCAGTCACCGTCGCCTAGCGGGAGGGCCCAATGAGCAGTTCTTC
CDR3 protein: CASSHRRLAGGPNEQFF

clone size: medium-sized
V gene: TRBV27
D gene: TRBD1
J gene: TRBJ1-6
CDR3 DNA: TGTGCCAGCAGTTTACCGACAGGGAACTCACCCCTCCACTTT
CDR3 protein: CASSLPTGNSPLHF

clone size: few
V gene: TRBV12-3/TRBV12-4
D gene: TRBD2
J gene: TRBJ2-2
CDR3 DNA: TGTGCCAGCAGTTTCCGGACTAGCGGGAGGCTTTACACCGGGGAGCTGTTTTTT
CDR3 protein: CASSFRTSGRLYTGELFF

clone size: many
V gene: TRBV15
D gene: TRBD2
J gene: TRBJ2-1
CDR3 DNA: TGTGCCACCAGCAGAAGGACTAGCGGCTTCTACAATGAGCAGTTCTTC
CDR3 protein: CATSRRTSGFYNEQFF

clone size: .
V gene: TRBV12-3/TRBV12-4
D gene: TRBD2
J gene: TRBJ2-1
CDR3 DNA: TGTGCCGGCAGTTTCGCGGGGGAGAGCTCCTACAATGGGCAGTTCTTC
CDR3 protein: CAGSFAGESSYNGQFF

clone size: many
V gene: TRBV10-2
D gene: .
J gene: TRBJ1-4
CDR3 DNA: TGCGCCAGCAAACGGGGGGCGGCGAGCGAAAAACTGTTTTTT
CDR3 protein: CASKRGAASEKLFF

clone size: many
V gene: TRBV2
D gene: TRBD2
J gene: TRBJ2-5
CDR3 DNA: TGTGCCAACGGGGGGGAGAGAGGAGAGACCCAGTACTTC
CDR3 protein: CANGGERGETQYF

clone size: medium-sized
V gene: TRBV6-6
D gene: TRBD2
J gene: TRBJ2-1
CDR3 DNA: TGTGCCAGCAGTTACGGGACTAGTGGCTACAATGAGCAGTTCTTC
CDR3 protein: CASSYGTSGYNEQFF

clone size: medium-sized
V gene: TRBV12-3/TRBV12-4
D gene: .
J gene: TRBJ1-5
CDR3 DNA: TGTGCCAGCAGTTTCGAACAAAATCAGCCCCAGCATTTT
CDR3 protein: CASSFEQNQPQHF

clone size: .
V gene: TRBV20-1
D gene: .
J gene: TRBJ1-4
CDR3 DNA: TGCAGTGGGACTCTAGGTGAAAAATTTTTTTTT
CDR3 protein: CSGTLGEKFFF

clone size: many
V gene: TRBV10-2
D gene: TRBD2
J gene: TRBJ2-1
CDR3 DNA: TGCGCCAGCAGTGGACTAGCGGGGTCCTACAATGAGCAGTTCTTC
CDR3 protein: CASSGLAGSYNEQFF

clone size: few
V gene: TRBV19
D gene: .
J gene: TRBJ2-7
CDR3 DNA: TGTGCCAGTAGTAAGGCGGGACAGAGCGGGTACGAGCAGTACTTC
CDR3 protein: CASSKAGQSGYEQYF

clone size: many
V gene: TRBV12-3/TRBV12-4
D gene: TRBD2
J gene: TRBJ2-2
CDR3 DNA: TGTGCCAGCAGCCCGGGACTAGCGAACACCGGGGAGCTGTTTTTT
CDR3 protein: CASSPGLANTGELFF

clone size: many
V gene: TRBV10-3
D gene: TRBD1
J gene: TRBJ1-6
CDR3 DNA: TGTGCCATCAGTGAGGCCAGACAGGGTGCTTCACCCCTCCACTTT
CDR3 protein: CAISEARQGASPLHF